This TCR beta chain was retrieved from a study of CD8 T cells in Susac syndrome. Sequencing of TCR beta covered CD8+ and CD4+ T cells obtained from blood. After extraction with the RNeasy kit, about 0.45 to 1 ug of the RNA was reverse transcribed using random hexamers. In TCRdb, the immunoSEQ multiplex PCR reads were re-called with MiXCR into one record per CDR3 protein. Of some 260,000 distinct CDR3 sequences listed, around 84% are singletons. The CDR3 extends over 15 amino acids. V was pared by 3 bases and J by 3 bases, with 13 bases between. CDR1 and CDR2 (germline): SGDLS, YYNGEE. The specimen sequenced was CD8+ T cells from PBMCs. The chain recombines TRBV9 with TRBJ1-3, with D perhaps matching TRBD1 (6 bases). The TCR originated in a human donor with multiple sclerosis. CDR3 nucleotide sequence: TGTGCCAGCAGCGCTGGGGGGACACTTGGAAACACCATATATTTT. Its translation: CASSAGGTLGNTIYF.